The sequence of this T cell receptor (beta chain) was determined in a study of blood T cell repertoires in COVID-19 (dated by TCRdb to about 2020). Regarding the complete study: The collaborator samples originated in the United States, Italy and Spain and spanned the acute and convalescent phases of COVID-19. The prospective study material was composed of cDNA or gDNA derived from T cells, B-cell-depleted T cells, or PBMCs. Subjects who had been exposed to COVID-19, were actively infected with it, or had recovered from it provided the deeply sampled blood TCRbeta repertoires that made up the dataset. The repertoires were made available in a free public database intended to serve as a resource for research on the immune response to SARS-CoV-2. Samples came from the ongoing ImmuneRACE study (first 160 participants) plus 1,254 subjects from 6 global collaborators. Nearly every sample came with metadata listing a de-identified subject ID, COVID-19 status, age in years and sex. HLA class I and class II types, where available, came from metadata supplied by the sample provider rather than from assay-based typing.

The immunoSEQ Assay, a bias-controlled multiplex PCR, was used to amplify TCRbeta CDR3 regions from genomic DNA. Per the source publication's procedure: Nucleated cell counts per sample were estimated from amplification of reference gene primers within the assay. To quantify the absolute abundance of each unique TCRbeta CDR3 rearrangement, sequence reads were collapsed and filtered. Productive Simpson clonality was computed per sample as the square root of Simpson's diversity index over productive rearrangements. Imported from immuneACCESS, the table was reduced by TCRdb to in-frame sequences with V and J called. These copies leave out some clones; in studies compared against another copy, an unresolved V gene accounts for under half, and the cause of the remainder is not known. That table is the source of V, J and clone size, and D and trimming were worked out from the DNA. This sample gives a few hundred thousand clones in total; 65% to 85% of them show up just once. The top ten clonotypes cover about 1.2% of the sample.

The CDR3 sequence holds 14 residues, the cysteine and phenylalanine included. The only DNA kept is the CDR3, 42 bases in frame from the first base. Compared with germline, V lacks 3 bases and J lacks 7 bases; bases without a gene match: 9. CDR1 and CDR2 (GTSNPN, SVGIG) derive from the germline V gene (reference sequence). The collaborating institutions used their own protocols to collect whole blood in K2EDTA tubes. For TCRbeta analysis, collaborator samples were shipped as frozen whole blood, as isolated PBMCs, or as DNA extracted from either sample type. The paper as a whole reports these results and caveats: Clinical and demographic metadata were provided uncurated, with the amount varying by source and participant.

With respect to this clone: Its recognized antigen is unknown. No base quality values were provided; no much bigger clone lies one nucleotide off.

The specimen sequenced was peripheral blood. The TCR comes from a woman aged 50 to 60 with acute or convalescent COVID-19. The V gene is TRBV30 and the J gene is TRBJ1-5, with 7 bases aligning to TRBD1. The DNA sequence is TGTGCCTGGAGCAGGGACAGCGGGAGGCAGCCCCAGCATTTT. Its protein is CAWSRDSGRQPQHF.